Shown below are 8 T cell receptor beta chains from a single sample sequenced in a study of blood T cell repertoires in COVID-19. Using immunoSEQ multiplex PCR, the repertoire was profiled, and TCRdb retains in-frame clones only, with some absent. The table includes roughly 150,000 clones, roughly 85% detected once. The source material was peripheral blood. The receptors here all came from a woman in her forties or fifties with COVID-19, enrolled during active disease.

This clone was recorded a few times. The chain is built from TRBV28 and TRBJ2-3; D unresolved. From germline, CDR1 is MDHEN and CDR2 SYDVKM. The V gene lost 7 bases and the J gene lost 3 bases, with 8 bases spanning the gap. This CDR3 comprises 12 residues. CDR3 protein: CASNQVTDTQYF. The CDR3 nucleotides are TGTGCCAGCAACCAGGTGACAGATACGCAGTATTTT.

Of note for this clone: The sample carries other DNA sequences with the same CDR3. The rearrangement joins TRBV4-1 to TRBJ2-5; 8 positions match TRBD1. J gave up 2 bases and V 4 bases, and 3 bases lay outside the gene matches. This CDR3 has 14 amino acids. Germline loops: CDR1 MGHRA, CDR2 YSYEKL. CDR3 residues: CASSLGTGQETQYF. CDR3 bases: TGCGCCAGCAGCCTTGGGACAGGACAAGAGACCCAGTACTTC.

This chain uses TRBV4-1 with TRBJ2-7, with 8 positions matching TRBD1. J gave up 6 bases and V 2 bases, and 6 bases lay outside the gene matches. The CDR3 extends over 14 amino acids. Germline CDR1 MGHRA, CDR2 YSYEKL. CDR3 sequence (DNA): TGCGCCAGCAGCCAACCAGGGGGCGCGGGCGAGCAGTACTTC. Translated, it gives CASSQPGGAGEQYF.

The V call is TRBV6-6, the J call TRBJ1-1; D may be TRBD1 (6 bases). This CDR3 is 13 amino acids long. Germline lookup yields CDR1 MNHNY and CDR2 SVGAGI (reference sequence). The V and J ends lost 8 bases and 2 bases respectively, with 12 bases between them. CDR3 in amino acids: CASLNRVNTEAFF. DNA for the CDR3: TGTGCCAGCCTAAACAGGGTCAACACTGAAGCTTTCTTT.

This sequence joins TRBV9 and TRBJ2-1; D perhaps matches TRBD2 (6 bases). The V and J ends lost 3 bases and 4 bases respectively, with 8 bases between them. The CDR3 runs to 13 residues. Germline V lookup: CDR1 SGDLS, CDR2 YYNGEE. CDR3 sequence reads: CASSGGEYNEQFF. In nucleotides, the CDR3 is TGTGCCAGCAGCGGCGGGGAGTACAATGAGCAGTTCTTC. Drawing the rest from reference TRBV9 and TRBJ2-1, the complete variable domain is DSGVTQTPKHLITATGQRVTLRCSPRSGDLSVYWYQQSLDQGLQFLIQYYNGEERAKGNILERFSAQQFPDLHSELNLSSLELGDSALYFCASSGGEYNEQFFGPGTRLTVL.

The chain recombines TRBV5-1 with TRBJ1-6; D not certain. Trimming removed 0 bases at V and 6 bases at J, with 16 bases between. CDR1 SGHRS and CDR2 YFSETQ come from the germline V gene. The CDR3 runs 17 residues. CDR3 in amino acids: CASSLARGSPINSPLHF. The CDR3 DNA reads as TGCGCCAGCAGCTTGGCCCGGGGATCCCCGATTAATTCACCCCTCCACTTT.

This sequence joins TRBV28 and TRBJ2-6; possibly TRBD1 for D (5 bases). This CDR3 is 14 amino acids long. Germline V gene lookup returns CDR1 MDHEN and CDR2 SYDVKM. Trimming removed 7 bases at V and 0 bases at J, with 7 bases between. For the CDR3, the DNA is TGTGCCAGCATCAGGGACTCTGGGGCCAACGTCCTGACTTTC. Protein product: CASIRDSGANVLTF.

The rearrangement joins TRBV12-3 or TRBV12-4 to TRBJ2-7, with 7 bases that match TRBD1. CDR3 length equals 12 residues. J was trimmed by 6 bases and V by 6 bases; bases with no gene match: 5. This chain's CDR3 is CASSRTGSEQYF. Written as DNA, the CDR3 is TGTGCCAGCAGCCGGACAGGTTCCGAGCAGTACTTC.